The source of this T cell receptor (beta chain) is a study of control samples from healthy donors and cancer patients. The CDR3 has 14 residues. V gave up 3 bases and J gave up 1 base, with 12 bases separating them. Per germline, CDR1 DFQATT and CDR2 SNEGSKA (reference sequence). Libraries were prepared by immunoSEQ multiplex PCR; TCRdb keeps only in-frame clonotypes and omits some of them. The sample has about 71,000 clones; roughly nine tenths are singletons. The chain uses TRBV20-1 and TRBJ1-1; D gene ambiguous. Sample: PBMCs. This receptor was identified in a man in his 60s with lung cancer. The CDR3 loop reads CSASTILGNTEAFF. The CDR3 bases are TGCAGTGCTAGTACCATTTTAGGGAACACTGAAGCTTTCTTT.